The 20 T cell receptor beta chains below all came from one sample that was sequenced in a study of blood T cell repertoires in COVID-19. Method: immunoSEQ multiplex PCR; TCRdb's copy keeps in-frame clones and lacks some. This table has around 87,000 clones, almost 90% appearing once. The sample was peripheral blood. The origin of the receptors is a human donor with active COVID-19. The donor label of this sample is uncertain.

The chain couples TRBV12-5 to TRBJ2-5; possible D gene TRBD1, 6 bases. Per germline, CDR1 LGHNT and CDR2 FRNRAP. The V end lost 7 bases, the J end lost 2 bases, and 26 bases lay between the germline ends. The CDR3 covers 18 residues. CDR3 in amino acids: CASDLVAGVDHPQETQYF. The DNA for the CDR3 is TGTGCTAGTGACTTGGTGGCAGGGGTCGACCATCCACAAGAGACCCAGTACTTC.

The chain carries TRBV9 and TRBJ2-1; 12 nucleotides align to TRBD2. V dropped 4 bases and J dropped 6; count of bases not matched to a gene: 8. Looked up from germline, CDR1 is SGDLS and CDR2 is YYNGEE. This CDR3 is 16 amino acids long. In DNA, the CDR3 is TGTGCCAGCAGCCCCCATCTAGCGGGGGGGCTCAATGAGCAGTTCTTC. This sequence encodes CASSPHLAGGLNEQFF.

This clone has just one count. The chain has TRBV18 and TRBJ2-3; D ambiguous. Trimming shortened V by 3 bases and J by 4 bases, and 8 bases separated the two germline ends. Per the germline V gene, CDR1 is KGHSH and CDR2 is LQKENI. The CDR3 is 13 amino acids. Here the CDR3 reads CASSPGFSDTQYF. The DNA for the CDR3 is TGTGCCAGCTCACCGGGCTTTTCAGATACGCAGTATTTT. Together with reference TRBV18 and TRBJ2-3, the CDR3 gives the full variable domain: NAGVMQNPRHLVRRRGQEARLRCSPMKGHSHVYWYRQLPEEGLKFMVYLQKENIIDESGMPKERFSAEFPKEGPSILRIQQVVRGDSAAYFCASSPGFSDTQYFGPGTRLTVL.

This clone was counted once. The chain uses TRBV3-1 (or the pseudogene TRBV3-2) and TRBJ1-1; the match to TRBD1 covers 7 bases. The V gene's germline CDR1 is LGHDT and CDR2 YNNKEL (reference sequence). The CDR3 consists of 18 residues. V was clipped by 7 bases and J by 1 base; unmatched bases: 18. The CDR3 spells CASTPKIQTGRANTEAFF. The CDR3 nucleotides read TGTGCCAGCACCCCAAAGATTCAGACAGGGCGAGCGAACACTGAAGCTTTCTTT.

This chain connects TRBV7-9 to TRBJ1-2; TRBD1 matches at 8 bases. The CDR3 totals 17 residues. V shed 0 bases and J 6 bases; nucleotides not matched to a gene: 12. Germline V gene lookup returns CDR1 SEHNR and CDR2 FQNEAQ (reference sequence). This chain's CDR3 is CASSLARATGTGHGYTF. CDR3 nucleotides: TGTGCCAGCAGCTTAGCGAGAGCAACAGGGACAGGACATGGCTACACCTTC.

J is TRBJ1-2 and V is TRBV6-1, with D tentatively TRBD1 (5 bases). Trimming shortened V by 0 bases and J by 8 bases, and 13 bases separated the two germline ends. The CDR3 has 14 residues. Germline CDR1 MNHNS, CDR2 SASEGT. CDR3 bases: TGTGCCAGCAGTGAAGCGAGCGGGGGGAACGGCTACACCTTC. Translating it yields CASSEASGGNGYTF.

The gene calls are TRBV21-1 and TRBJ2-3; the DNA was not used to check the table's D call, TRBD1. TRBV21-1 is an annotated pseudogene. The CDR3 loop spans 16 amino acids. The CDR3 sequence is CASSKPQVNCTDTQYF. CDR3 sequence (DNA): TGTGCCAGCAGCAAGCCACAGGTAAACTGCACAGATACGCAGTATTTT.

J is TRBJ2-5 and V is TRBV29-1, with 9 bases matching TRBD1. Germline CDR1 SQVTM, CDR2 ANQGSEA. The V segment lost 5 bases and the J segment 5 bases; nucleotides outside the gene matches: 6. The CDR3 length is 13 residues. CDR3 DNA: TGCAGCGTTAAGGACAGGGGACGGGAGACCCAGTACTTC. Protein product: CSVKDRGRETQYF.

This clone occurred once. The chain combines TRBV19 with TRBJ2-3; D possibly corresponds to TRBD2 (5 bases). The germline gives CDR1 LNHDA, CDR2 SQIVND (reference sequence). This CDR3 comprises 13 residues. The V end lost 5 bases, the J end lost 4 bases, and 10 bases lay between the germline ends. As DNA, the CDR3 is TGTGCCAGTAGTCTAGCTTTCGCAGATACGCAGTATTTT. Its translation is CASSLAFADTQYF. The entire variable domain, with the rest obtained from reference TRBV19 and TRBJ2-3, is as follows: DGGITQSPKYLFRKEGQNVTLSCEQNLNHDAMYWYRQDPGQGLRLIYYSQIVNDFQKGDIAEGYSVSREKKESFPLTVTSAQKNPTAFYLCASSLAFADTQYFGPGTRLTVL.

The chain recombines TRBV10-2 with TRBJ1-1; TRBD1 agrees at 8 bases. CDR3 length: 17 residues. Germline trimming cut 6 bases from V and 4 bases from J; bases unmatched to any gene: 16. Germline V gene data show CDR1 as WSHSY and CDR2 as SAAADI. CDR3 bases: TGCGCCAGCAGATCGACCAGGGGACAGGTAGCGGGCACTGAAGCTTTCTTT. Amino acid sequence: CASRSTRGQVAGTEAFF.

This clone was seen only once. The chain couples TRBV4-3 to TRBJ2-1; TRBD2 aligns across 9 bases. This CDR3 is built from 16 residues. The J segment lost 0 bases and the V segment lost 4 bases, leaving 4 bases of the junction unmatched. Germline V gene lookup returns CDR1 LGHNA and CDR2 YSLEER. The CDR3 region is CASSPQAGGSYNEQFF. CDR3 nucleotide sequence: TGCGCCAGCAGCCCTCAAGCGGGGGGCTCCTACAATGAGCAGTTCTTC.

This sequence joins TRBV29-1 and TRBJ1-1; possibly TRBD1 for D (5 bases). Per germline, CDR1 SQVTM and CDR2 ANQGSEA. V lost 4 bases and J lost 4, with 10 bases in between. There are 12 residues in the CDR3. The CDR3 nucleotides read TGCAGCGTTGTGTTTGGGGCCACTGAAGCTTTCTTT. Translated: CSVVFGATEAFF.

This chain uses TRBV28 with TRBJ1-2, with TRBD1 identical over 9 bases. Trimming cost V 4 bases and J 3 bases; bases outside gene matches: 9. In germline, CDR1 is MDHEN, CDR2 SYDVKM. The CDR3 is made up of 16 amino acids. The CDR3, as DNA: TGTGCCAGCAGTTACCGGGACAGGGTTTGGTACTATGGCTACACCTTC. This sequence encodes CASSYRDRVWYYGYTF.

The chain carries TRBV14 and TRBJ2-5; no reliable D call. Deletions cut 4 bases from V and 5 bases from J, with 8 bases between. Looked up from germline, CDR1 is SGHDN and CDR2 is FVKESK. CDR3 length: 12 amino acids. As DNA, the CDR3 is TGTGCCAGCAGCCGCGGTTTGGAGACCCAGTACTTC. This sequence encodes CASSRGLETQYF.

This chain joins TRBV14 and TRBJ1-2, with TRBD1 matching 7 bases. The CDR3 is made up of 13 amino acids. The ends lost 4 bases at V and 3 bases at J; junction bases unmatched: 2. Germline CDR1 is SGHDN and CDR2 is FVKESK. The CDR3 loop is CASSLDRDYGYTF. CDR3 coding DNA: TGTGCCAGCAGCCTCGACAGGGACTATGGCTACACCTTC.

This chain links TRBV24-1 with TRBJ2-3; TRBD1 matches 10 bases. The trim removed 3 bases at V and 4 bases at J, leaving 9 bases unmatched. This CDR3 contains 17 residues. Germline loops: CDR1 KGHDR, CDR2 SFDVKD. CDR3 sequence (DNA): TGTGCCACCAGTGATCCGTCCGGGACAGGGGTGGCAGATACGCAGTATTTT. It encodes CATSDPSGTGVADTQYF.

The gene calls are TRBV24-1 and TRBJ2-2, with TRBD2 matching over 10 bases. The V and J ends lost 2 bases and 3 bases, in that order; junction bases with no gene match: 2. CDR1 is KGHDR, CDR2 SFDVKD, per germline. This CDR3 is built from 16 residues. CDR3 DNA: TGTGCCACCAGTGATTGGCTAGCGGGGGACACCGGGGAGCTGTTTTTT. It is translated as CATSDWLAGDTGELFF.

The chain recombines TRBV5-1 with TRBJ1-2; 10 bases map to TRBD1. The CDR3 is 15 residues long. V was clipped by 1 base and J by 7 bases; unmatched bases: 7. Looked up from germline, CDR1 is SGHRS and CDR2 is YFSETQ. The CDR3 spells CASSLSPGTGVGYTF. Here the CDR3 DNA reads TGCGCCAGCAGCTTGAGCCCCGGGACAGGGGTTGGCTACACCTTC.

This clone has only a few counts. The V and J genes are TRBV29-1 and TRBJ2-3; 8 bases agree with TRBD2. V shed 1 base, J shed 1 base, and the junction held 4 bases outside the gene matches. The CDR3 sequence is 15 residues long. Germline V gene data show CDR1 as SQVTM and CDR2 as ANQGSEA. This chain's CDR3 is CSVEGGRGGTDTQYF. As DNA, the CDR3 is TGCAGCGTTGAAGGTGGGCGGGGGGGCACAGATACGCAGTATTTT.

The V and J genes are TRBV28 and TRBJ1-5, with D tentatively TRBD1 (6 bases). The V and J ends lost 7 bases and 7 bases respectively, with 14 bases between them. There are 13 residues in the CDR3. From germline, CDR1 is MDHEN and CDR2 SYDVKM. The CDR3 loop reads CASNIQGWQPQHF. In DNA, the CDR3 is TGTGCCAGCAATATACAGGGATGGCAGCCCCAGCATTTT. Filled out from reference TRBV28 and TRBJ1-5, the complete variable domain reads DVKVTQSSRYLVKRTGEKVFLECVQDMDHENMFWYRQDPGLGLRLIYFSYDVKMKEKGDIPEGYSVSREKKERFSLILESASTNQTSMYLCASNIQGWQPQHFGDGTRLSIL.